The 22 T cell receptor beta chains given below trace back to one sample, sequenced in a study of shared clonotypes between healthy human individuals. Repertoires were generated with immunoSEQ multiplex PCR, while TCRdb's copy carries only in-frame clones and drops some. This table holds a few hundred thousand clones, roughly 79% found once. Sample: PBMCs. The receptors derive from a woman aged 40 to 49 in good health. Some clones in this sample may be carry-over from other donors' samples.

J is TRBJ2-6 and V is TRBV7-2, with TRBD1 matching 8 bases. Germline CDR1 is SGHTA and CDR2 is FQGNSA. Trimming removed 1 base from V and 3 bases from J; junction bases left unmatched: 11. CDR3 size: 19 residues. CDR3 in DNA: TGTGCCAGCAGCTTAGTATGGGCCAGGGGGCGTTATGGGGCCAACGTCCTGACTTTC. Residues: CASSLVWARGRYGANVLTF.

Here the CDR3 reads CASSPRRTSGLSSYEQYF. CDR3 nucleotide sequence: TGTGCCAGCTCACCACGGAGGACTAGCGGGCTAAGCTCCTACGAGCAGTACTTC. The chain links TRBV18 to TRBJ2-7; 11 bases map to TRBD2. V was clipped by 1 base and J by 0 bases; unmatched bases: 8. The CDR3 has 18 residues. Germline-derived CDR1 and CDR2 are KGHSH and LQKENI.

The V call is TRBV19, the J call TRBJ1-5; D is uncertain. Trimming left V 3 bases short and J 0 bases short, with 12 bases between. The CDR3 has 16 residues. Germline CDR1 LNHDA, CDR2 SQIVND (reference sequence). CDR3 region: CASSMEGLYSNQPQHF. CDR3 in DNA: TGTGCCAGTAGTATGGAGGGCCTCTATAGCAATCAGCCCCAGCATTTT.

The J gene is TRBJ2-1, the V gene TRBV7-2; D uncertain. Looked up from germline, CDR1 is SGHTA and CDR2 is FQGNSA. The CDR3 covers 15 residues. Trimming removed 5 bases from V and 2 bases from J, with 13 bases in between. The CDR3 loop is CASSLDGPAYNEQFF. The CDR3, as DNA: TGTGCCAGCAGCCTAGACGGACCTGCCTACAATGAGCAGTTCTTC.

A remark on this clone: A far more abundant clone sits one base away, making this likely a read error. This rearrangement joins TRBV29-1 to TRBJ2-2; a possible D gene is TRBD2 (5 bases). V lost 2 bases to trimming and J lost 4 bases, with 14 bases between them. This CDR3 is 15 amino acids long. The germline gives CDR1 SQVTM, CDR2 ANQGSEA. Written as DNA, the CDR3 is TGCAGCGTTGAATTCGGGATGTCCGGCACCGGGGAGCTGTTTTTT. Protein product: CSVEFGMSGTGELFF.

The J gene is TRBJ2-3, the V gene TRBV5-1; 10 bases fit TRBD2. In germline, CDR1 is SGHRS, CDR2 YFSETQ. This CDR3 is 15 amino acids long. Trimming removed 0 bases from V and 6 bases from J; junction bases left unmatched: 4. The CDR3 DNA sequence: TGCGCCAGCAGCTTGGGGGCTAGCGGGAGTGATACGCAGTATTTT. Protein sequence: CASSLGASGSDTQYF.

This clone was seen only once. The V and J genes are TRBV5-1 and TRBJ2-5; 13 bases align to TRBD2. Germline V gene lookup returns CDR1 SGHRS and CDR2 YFSETQ. CDR3 length: 16 residues. V trimming: 4 bases; J trimming: 3 bases; junction bases outside the gene matches: 6. For the CDR3, the DNA is TGCGCCAGCAGCATAGGACTAGCGGGAGATGAAGAGACCCAGTACTTC. Translated, it gives CASSIGLAGDEETQYF.

This clone was counted a few times. The chain recombines TRBV7-3 with TRBJ1-5, with TRBD1 matching 7 bases. V gave up 2 bases and J gave up 5 bases; unmatched junction bases: 6. Germline V CDR1 and CDR2: SGHTA, FQGTGA. This CDR3 comprises 15 residues. In DNA form, the CDR3 reads TGTGCCAGCAGCTTACCGCGACAGGGAGATCAGCCCCAGCATTTT. Its protein is CASSLPRQGDQPQHF.

The chain joins TRBV7-8 to TRBJ1-2; no firm D call. From germline, CDR1 is SGHVS and CDR2 FQNEAQ. This CDR3 contains 14 residues. Trimming took 0 bases from V and 11 from J, leaving 16 bases between them. Here the CDR3 DNA reads TGTGCCAGCAGCTTAGCGGGCGGGCTTTACGGATACACCTTC. Its translation: CASSLAGGLYGYTF. The entire variable domain, with the rest obtained from reference TRBV7-8 and TRBJ1-2, is as follows: GAGVSQSPRYKVAKRGQDVALRCDPISGHVSLFWYQQALGQGPEFLTYFQNEAQLDKSGLPSDRFFAERPEGSVSTLKIQRTQQEDSAVYLCASSLAGGLYGYTFGSGTRLTVV.

The chain combines TRBV18 with TRBJ1-4, with a possible D match to TRBD1 (5 bases). Germline V CDR1 and CDR2: KGHSH, LQKENI. The CDR3 sequence is 15 residues long. V was cut by 5 bases and J by 4 bases, with 14 bases left in between. CDR3 region: CASSVFGTRNEKLFF. In nucleotides, the CDR3 is TGTGCCAGCTCAGTATTCGGGACTCGTAATGAAAAACTGTTTTTT.

V usage is TRBV5-1 and J usage is TRBJ2-7; D call uncertain. This CDR3 has 13 amino acids. Germline values: CDR1 SGHRS, CDR2 YFSETQ. Between the trimmed V and J ends, which lost 0 bases and 9 bases, there was a span of 13 bases. The CDR3 reads CASSLDSSSTQYF. CDR3 sequence (DNA): TGCGCCAGCAGCTTGGACAGTTCATCCACGCAGTACTTC.

The chain combines TRBV30 with TRBJ2-7; 8 bases line up with TRBD1. Germline lookup yields CDR1 GTSNPN and CDR2 SVGIG (reference sequence). This CDR3 has 15 amino acids. After removal of 3 bases from V and 2 bases from J, the junction contained 9 bases not matched to a gene. The CDR3 here is CAWRAQDRVPYEQYF. CDR3 coding DNA: TGTGCCTGGAGGGCGCAGGACAGGGTACCCTACGAGCAGTACTTC.

The chain employs TRBV11-3 and TRBJ2-2, with a possible D match to TRBD1 (5 bases). Trimming removed 1 base at V and 1 base at J, with 22 bases between. The CDR3 has 20 residues. Germline V CDR1 and CDR2: SGHNT, YENEEA. In nucleotides, the CDR3 is TGTGCCAGCAGCTTAGGTTTTACACTCAAAGGGCAGGGGAACACCGGGGAGCTGTTTTTT. It specifies CASSLGFTLKGQGNTGELFF.

The chain couples TRBV9 to TRBJ2-3, with unresolved D. CDR1 and CDR2 from the germline V gene are SGDLS and YYNGEE. Trimming pared 0 bases from V and 4 bases from J, leaving 12 bases between. This CDR3 spans 15 amino acids. CDR3 in DNA: TGTGCCAGCAGCGTAGGAGCCCAGGCGGCAGATACGCAGTATTTT. Encoded protein: CASSVGAQAADTQYF. Drawing the rest from reference TRBV9 and TRBJ2-3, the complete variable domain is DSGVTQTPKHLITATGQRVTLRCSPRSGDLSVYWYQQSLDQGLQFLIQYYNGEERAKGNILERFSAQQFPDLHSELNLSSLELGDSALYFCASSVGAQAADTQYFGPGTRLTVL.

The gene calls are TRBV7-9 and TRBJ1-2, with unresolved D. V was cut by 5 bases and J by 5 bases, with 12 bases left in between. The germline CDR1 and CDR2 sequences are SEHNR and FQNEAQ (reference sequence). The CDR3 is 13 amino acids. The CDR3 loop is CASSPDTGYGYTF. The CDR3 bases are TGTGCCAGCAGCCCCGACACGGGGTATGGCTACACCTTC. The full variable domain, rest sourced from reference TRBV7-9 and TRBJ1-2, is DTGVSQNPRHKITKRGQNVTFRCDPISEHNRLYWYRQTLGQGPEFLTYFQNEAQLEKSRLLSDRFSAERPKGSFSTLEIQRTEQGDSAMYLCASSPDTGYGYTFGSGTRLTVV.

As to this clone: The same CDR3 is also encoded by other DNA sequences in this sample. The V gene is TRBV2, the J gene TRBJ2-7; TRBD1 aligns across 10 bases. The V and J ends lost 5 bases and 5 bases, in that order; junction bases with no gene match: 3. Germline V lookup: CDR1 SNHLY, CDR2 FYNNEI. The CDR3 contains 13 residues. CDR3 DNA sequence: TGTGCCAGCAGTAGGGACAGGGGCGACGAGCAGTACTTC. Translated: CASSRDRGDEQYF.

V usage is TRBV10-3 and J usage is TRBJ1-4; 9 nucleotides agree with TRBD1. Germline assignment: CDR1 ENHRY and CDR2 SYGVKD. V trimming: 8 bases; J trimming: 5 bases; junction bases outside the gene matches: 6. The CDR3 loop spans 14 amino acids. CDR3 amino acids: CAISRDRENEKLFF. The CDR3 DNA reads as TGTGCCATCTCCCGGGACAGGGAGAATGAAAAACTGTTTTTT.

The chain recombines TRBV7-2 with TRBJ1-1; the D gene is possibly TRBD1 (6 bases). Trimming removed 1 base from V and 3 bases from J, with 9 bases in between. The V gene's germline CDR1 is SGHTA and CDR2 FQGNSA. CDR3 size: 14 residues. The CDR3 loop is CASSLEGGYTEAFF. CDR3 bases: TGTGCCAGCAGCTTAGAAGGGGGGTACACTGAAGCTTTCTTT.

The V and J genes are TRBV11-2 and TRBJ1-6, with a weak D call TRBD1 (6 bases). Germline V gene sequence: CDR1 SGHAT, CDR2 FQNNGV. Trimming took off 5 bases at V and 8 bases at J, with 10 bases between the two ends. CDR3 length: 13 amino acids. CDR3 DNA: TGTGCCAGCAGCCAGAACAGGGATTCACCCCTCCACTTT. Translation gives CASSQNRDSPLHF.

This chain uses TRBV5-1 with TRBJ1-4; 7 nucleotides align to TRBD1. Unmatched junction bases numbered 13, after V lost 4 bases and J lost 7 bases. The CDR3 totals 16 residues. Germline assignment: CDR1 SGHRS and CDR2 YFSETQ. The CDR3 DNA reads as TGCGCCAGCAGCGGATACTCGGGACAGTCGGGTGAAAAACTGTTTTTT. It encodes CASSGYSGQSGEKLFF.

This chain connects TRBV20-1 to TRBJ2-7; 7 nucleotides match TRBD2. This CDR3 is 11 amino acids long. The germline gives CDR1 DFQATT, CDR2 SNEGSKA (reference sequence). V lost 5 bases, J lost 6 bases, and 4 bases stayed unmatched. Here the CDR3 reads CSAGGVVEQYF. As DNA, the CDR3 is TGCAGTGCTGGGGGGGTCGTCGAGCAGTACTTC.

This clone was seen a few times. A far more abundant clone sits one base away, making this likely a read error. The sample contains more than one DNA sequence encoding this CDR3. The chain employs TRBV10-2 and TRBJ1-1; unclear D gene. Germline values: CDR1 WSHSY, CDR2 SAAADI. The CDR3 is 14 amino acids. CDR3 sequence reads: CASSVNYVNTEAFF. DNA for the CDR3: TGCGCCAGCAGTGTCAACTACGTGAACACTGAGGCTTTCTTT.